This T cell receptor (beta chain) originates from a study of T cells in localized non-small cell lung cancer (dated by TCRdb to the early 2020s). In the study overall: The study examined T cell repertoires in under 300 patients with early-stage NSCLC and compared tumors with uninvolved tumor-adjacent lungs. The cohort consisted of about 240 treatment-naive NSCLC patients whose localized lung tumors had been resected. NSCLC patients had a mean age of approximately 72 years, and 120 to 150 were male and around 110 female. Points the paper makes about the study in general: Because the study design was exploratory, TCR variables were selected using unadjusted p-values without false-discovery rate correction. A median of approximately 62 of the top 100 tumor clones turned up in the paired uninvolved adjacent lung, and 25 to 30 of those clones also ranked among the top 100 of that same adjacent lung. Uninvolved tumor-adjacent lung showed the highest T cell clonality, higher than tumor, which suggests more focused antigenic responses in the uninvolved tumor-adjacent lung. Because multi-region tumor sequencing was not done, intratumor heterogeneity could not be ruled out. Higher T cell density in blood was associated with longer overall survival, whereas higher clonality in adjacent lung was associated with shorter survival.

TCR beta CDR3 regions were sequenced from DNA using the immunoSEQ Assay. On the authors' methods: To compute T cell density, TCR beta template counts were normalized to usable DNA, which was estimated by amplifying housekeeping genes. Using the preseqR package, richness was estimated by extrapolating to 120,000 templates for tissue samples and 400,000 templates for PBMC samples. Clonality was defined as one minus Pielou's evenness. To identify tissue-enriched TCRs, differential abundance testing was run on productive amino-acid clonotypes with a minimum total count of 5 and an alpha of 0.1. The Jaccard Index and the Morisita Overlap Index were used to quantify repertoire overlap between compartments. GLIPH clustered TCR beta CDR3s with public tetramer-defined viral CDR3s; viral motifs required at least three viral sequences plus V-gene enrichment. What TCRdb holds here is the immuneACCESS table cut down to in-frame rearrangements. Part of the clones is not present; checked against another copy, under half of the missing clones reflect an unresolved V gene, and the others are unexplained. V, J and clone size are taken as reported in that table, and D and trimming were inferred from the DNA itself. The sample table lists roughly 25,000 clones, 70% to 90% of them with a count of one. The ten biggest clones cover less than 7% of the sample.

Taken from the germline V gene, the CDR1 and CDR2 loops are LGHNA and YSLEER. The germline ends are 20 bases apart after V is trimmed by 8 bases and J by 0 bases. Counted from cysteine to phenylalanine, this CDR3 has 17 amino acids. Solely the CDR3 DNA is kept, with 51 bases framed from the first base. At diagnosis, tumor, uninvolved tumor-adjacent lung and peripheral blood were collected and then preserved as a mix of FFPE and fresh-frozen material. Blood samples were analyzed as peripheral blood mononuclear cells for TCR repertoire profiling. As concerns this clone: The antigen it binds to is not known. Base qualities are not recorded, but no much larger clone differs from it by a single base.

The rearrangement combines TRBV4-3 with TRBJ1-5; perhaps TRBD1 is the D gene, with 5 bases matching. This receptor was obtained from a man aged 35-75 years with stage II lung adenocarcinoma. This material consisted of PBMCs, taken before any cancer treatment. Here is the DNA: TGCGCCAGCTGTTTGATCCAGGACATTTATAGCAATCAGCCCCAGCATTTT. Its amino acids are CASCLIQDIYSNQPQHF.